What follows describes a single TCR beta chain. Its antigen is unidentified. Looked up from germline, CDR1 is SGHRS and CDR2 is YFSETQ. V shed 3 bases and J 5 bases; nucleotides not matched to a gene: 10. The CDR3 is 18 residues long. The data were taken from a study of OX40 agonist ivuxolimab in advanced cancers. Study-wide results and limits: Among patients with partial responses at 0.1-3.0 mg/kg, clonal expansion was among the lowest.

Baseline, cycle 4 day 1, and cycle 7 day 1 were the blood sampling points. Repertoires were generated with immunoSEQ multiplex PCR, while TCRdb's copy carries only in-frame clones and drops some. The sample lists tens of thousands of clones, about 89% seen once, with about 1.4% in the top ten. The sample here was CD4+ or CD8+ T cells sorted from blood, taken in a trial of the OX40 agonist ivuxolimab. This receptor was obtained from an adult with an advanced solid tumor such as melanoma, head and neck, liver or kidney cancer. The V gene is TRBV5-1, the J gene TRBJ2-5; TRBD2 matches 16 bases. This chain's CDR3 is CASSYLPGLAGGGETQYF. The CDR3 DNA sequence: TGCGCCAGCAGCTACCTGCCGGGACTAGCGGGAGGGGGGGAGACCCAGTACTTC.